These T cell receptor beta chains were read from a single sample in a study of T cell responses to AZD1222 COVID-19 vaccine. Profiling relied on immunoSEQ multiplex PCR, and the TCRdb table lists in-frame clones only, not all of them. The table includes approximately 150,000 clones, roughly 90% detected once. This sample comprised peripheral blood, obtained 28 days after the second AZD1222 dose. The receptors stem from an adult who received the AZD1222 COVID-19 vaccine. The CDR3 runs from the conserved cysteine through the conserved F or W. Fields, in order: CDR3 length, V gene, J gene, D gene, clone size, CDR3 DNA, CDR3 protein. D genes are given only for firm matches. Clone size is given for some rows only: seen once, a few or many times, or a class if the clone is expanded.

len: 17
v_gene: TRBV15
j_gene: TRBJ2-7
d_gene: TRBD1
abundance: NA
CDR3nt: TGTGCCACCAGCAGAGGCCGTCAGGGGGCTCGGTCCTACGAGCAGTACTTC
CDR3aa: CATSRGRQGARSYEQYF

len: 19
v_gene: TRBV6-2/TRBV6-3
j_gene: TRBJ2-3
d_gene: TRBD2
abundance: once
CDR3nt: TGTGCCAGCAGTTACGCGTGGAGCGGGAGCCCTACTAGCACAGATACGCAGTATTTT
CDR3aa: CASSYAWSGSPTSTDTQYF

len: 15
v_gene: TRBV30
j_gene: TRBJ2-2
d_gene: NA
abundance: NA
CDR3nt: TGTGCCTGGGGACGGCGGGGTCTTATTAGGGGGGAGCTGTTTTTT
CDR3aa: CAWGRRGLIRGELFF

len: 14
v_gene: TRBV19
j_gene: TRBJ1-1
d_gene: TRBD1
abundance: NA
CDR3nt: TGTGCCAGTAGTAACAGGGGGACGAACACTGAAGCTTTCTTT
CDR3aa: CASSNRGTNTEAFF

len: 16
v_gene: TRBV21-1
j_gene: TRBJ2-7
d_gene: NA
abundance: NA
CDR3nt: TGTGCCAGCAGCAAAGATTACGGGAGGGCCGGCTACGAGCAGTACTTC
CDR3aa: CASSKDYGRAGYEQYF

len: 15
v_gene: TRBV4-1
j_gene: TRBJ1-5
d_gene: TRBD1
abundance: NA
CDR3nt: TGCGCCAGCAGCCAACCTGACAGGGTGGGTCAGCCCCAGCATTTT
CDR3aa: CASSQPDRVGQPQHF

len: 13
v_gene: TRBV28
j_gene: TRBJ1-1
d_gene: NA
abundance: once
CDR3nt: TGTGCCAGCAGTCAGGCAGGGGACACTGAAGCTTTCTTT
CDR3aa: CASSQAGDTEAFF

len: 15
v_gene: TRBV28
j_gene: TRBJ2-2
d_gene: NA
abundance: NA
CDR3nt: TGTGCCAGCAGTTCCCGAACTAGGCCCACCGGGGAGCTGTTTTTT
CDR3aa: CASSSRTRPTGELFF

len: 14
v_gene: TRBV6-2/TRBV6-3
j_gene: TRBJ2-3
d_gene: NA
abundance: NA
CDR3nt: TGTGCCAGCAGTTACTCCCCGTACGGAGATACGCAGTATTTT
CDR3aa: CASSYSPYGDTQYF

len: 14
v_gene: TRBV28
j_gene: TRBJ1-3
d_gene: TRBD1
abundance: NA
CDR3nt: TGTGCCAGCAGTCAGACAGGGTCAGGAAACACCATATATTTT
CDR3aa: CASSQTGSGNTIYF

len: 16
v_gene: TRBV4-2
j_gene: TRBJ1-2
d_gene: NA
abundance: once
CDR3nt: TGTGCCAGCAGCCAAGATTTAGGGCAGGCCCACTATGGCTACACCTTC
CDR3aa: CASSQDLGQAHYGYTF

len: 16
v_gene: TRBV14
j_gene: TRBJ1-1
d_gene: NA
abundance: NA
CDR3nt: TGTGCCAGCAGCCCGCCAGGCGGCCCCCTGAACACTGAAGCTTTCTTT
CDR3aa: CASSPPGGPLNTEAFF

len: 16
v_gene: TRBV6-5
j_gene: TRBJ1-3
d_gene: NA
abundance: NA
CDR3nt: TGTGCCAGCAGTTACTCGGGGGGCCCCTCTGGAAACACCATATATTTT
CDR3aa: CASSYSGGPSGNTIYF

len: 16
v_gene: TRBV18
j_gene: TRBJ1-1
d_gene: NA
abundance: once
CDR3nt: TGTGCCAGCTCACCCTCCGTGGGGGCGATGAACACTGAAGCTTTCTTT
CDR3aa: CASSPSVGAMNTEAFF

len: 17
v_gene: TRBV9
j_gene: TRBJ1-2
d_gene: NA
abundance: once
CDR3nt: TGTGCCAGCAGCGTAGGCGTGGGGGCGCGGAGGTTTGCTGGCTACACCTTC
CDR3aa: CASSVGVGARRFAGYTF

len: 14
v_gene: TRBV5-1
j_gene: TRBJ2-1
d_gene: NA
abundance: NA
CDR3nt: TGCGCCAGCAGCTTGGGGGGACCCTACAATGAGCAGTTCTTC
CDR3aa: CASSLGGPYNEQFF

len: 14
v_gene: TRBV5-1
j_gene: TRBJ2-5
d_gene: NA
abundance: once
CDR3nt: TGCGCCAGCAGCTTCCTTAGCGGCCAAGAGACCCAGTACTTC
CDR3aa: CASSFLSGQETQYF

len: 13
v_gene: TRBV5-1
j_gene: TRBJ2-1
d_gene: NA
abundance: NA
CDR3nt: TGCGCCAGCATTGGTAACTCCTACAATGAGCAGTTCTTC
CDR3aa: CASIGNSYNEQFF

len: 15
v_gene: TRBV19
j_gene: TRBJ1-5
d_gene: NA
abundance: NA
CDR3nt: TGTGCCAGTTCACCGGGACACCAAGTCAATCAGCCCCAGCATTTT
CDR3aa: CASSPGHQVNQPQHF

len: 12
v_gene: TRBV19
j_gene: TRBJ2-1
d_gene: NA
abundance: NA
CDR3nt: TGTGCCAGTAGGGAGGGGGCGCATGAGCAGTTCTTC
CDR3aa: CASREGAHEQFF

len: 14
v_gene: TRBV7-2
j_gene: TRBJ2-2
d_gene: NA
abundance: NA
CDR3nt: TGTGCCAGCAGCCCCCGGGCCAAGGGCGGGGAGCTGTTTTTT
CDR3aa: CASSPRAKGGELFF

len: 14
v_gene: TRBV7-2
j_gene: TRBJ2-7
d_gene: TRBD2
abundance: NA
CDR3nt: TGTGCCAGCAGCTCAGGACTAGCGGGAGTGGAGCAGTACTTC
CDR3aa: CASSSGLAGVEQYF

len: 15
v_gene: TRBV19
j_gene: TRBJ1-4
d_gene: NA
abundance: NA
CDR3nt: TGTGCCAGTAGTGCACAGGGATCGTCTAATGAAAAACTGTTTTTT
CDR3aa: CASSAQGSSNEKLFF

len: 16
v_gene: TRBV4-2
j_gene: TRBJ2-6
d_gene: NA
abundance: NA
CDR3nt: TGTGCCAGCAGCCAGGGGGGAGTCTCTGGGGCCAACGTCCTGACTTTC
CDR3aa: CASSQGGVSGANVLTF

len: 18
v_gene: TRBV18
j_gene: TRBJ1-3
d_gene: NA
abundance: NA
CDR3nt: TGTGCCAGCTCCTACCTCACCAACGACAGAAGCTCTGGAAACACCATATATTTT
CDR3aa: CASSYLTNDRSSGNTIYF

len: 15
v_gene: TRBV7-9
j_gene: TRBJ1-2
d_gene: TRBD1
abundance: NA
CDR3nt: TGTGCCAGCAGCTTAGGGGGACAGGGGCCGCATGGCTACACCTTC
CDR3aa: CASSLGGQGPHGYTF

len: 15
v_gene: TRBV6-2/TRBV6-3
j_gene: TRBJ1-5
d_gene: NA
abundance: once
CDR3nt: TGTGCCAGCAGTTACTCGGGGATGAGCAATCAGCCCCAGCATTTT
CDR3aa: CASSYSGMSNQPQHF

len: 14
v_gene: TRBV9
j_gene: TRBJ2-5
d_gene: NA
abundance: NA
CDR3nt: TGTGCCAGCAGCGCCTCGTCCTCGGCAGAGACCCAGTACTTC
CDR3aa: CASSASSSAETQYF

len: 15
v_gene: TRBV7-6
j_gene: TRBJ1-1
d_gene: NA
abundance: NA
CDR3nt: TGTGCCAGCAGCTTAGCGTGGGGTGGGAACACTGAAGCTTTCTTT
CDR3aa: CASSLAWGGNTEAFF

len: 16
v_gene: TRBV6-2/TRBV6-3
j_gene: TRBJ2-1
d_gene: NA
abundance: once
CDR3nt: TGTGCCAGCAGTTACTCGCAGCGGGCCTACTACAATGAGCAGTTCTTC
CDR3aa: CASSYSQRAYYNEQFF

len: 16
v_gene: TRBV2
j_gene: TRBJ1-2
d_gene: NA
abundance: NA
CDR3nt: TGTGCCAGCAGTGAACCCCGTACACAATCTAACTATGGCTACACCTTC
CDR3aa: CASSEPRTQSNYGYTF

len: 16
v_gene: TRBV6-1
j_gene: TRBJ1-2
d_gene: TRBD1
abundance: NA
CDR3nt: TGTGCCAGCAGTGGGGCTCCGGGACAGGGTGTCTATGGCTACACCTTC
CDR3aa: CASSGAPGQGVYGYTF

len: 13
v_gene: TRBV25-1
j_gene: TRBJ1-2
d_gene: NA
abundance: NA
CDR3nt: TGTGCCAGCAGTGAGGAGAATACCTATGGCTACACCTTC
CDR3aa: CASSEENTYGYTF

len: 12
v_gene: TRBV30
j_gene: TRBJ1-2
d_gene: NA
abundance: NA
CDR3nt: TGTGCCTGGAGTGTGGGGGCACTGGGCTACACCTTC
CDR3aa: CAWSVGALGYTF

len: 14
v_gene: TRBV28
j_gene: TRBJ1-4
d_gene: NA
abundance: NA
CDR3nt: TGTGCCAGCAGTACCGCAGGTGCGGGGGAAAAACTGTTTTTT
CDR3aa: CASSTAGAGEKLFF

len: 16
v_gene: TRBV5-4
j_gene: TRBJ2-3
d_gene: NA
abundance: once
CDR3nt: TGTGCCAGCAGCTTGAGGGGCCCCGGCGGCACAGATACGCAGTATTTT
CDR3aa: CASSLRGPGGTDTQYF

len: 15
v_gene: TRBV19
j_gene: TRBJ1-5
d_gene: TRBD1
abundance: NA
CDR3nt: TGTGCCAGTAGTATAGGGGACAGGGGCAATCAGCCCCAGCATTTT
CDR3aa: CASSIGDRGNQPQHF

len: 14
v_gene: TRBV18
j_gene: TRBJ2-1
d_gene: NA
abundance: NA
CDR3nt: TGTGCCAGCTCACCCTCTCGTGCCGCCAATGAGCAGTTCTTC
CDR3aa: CASSPSRAANEQFF

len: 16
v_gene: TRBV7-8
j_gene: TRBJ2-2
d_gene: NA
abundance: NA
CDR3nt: TGTGCCAGCAGCTTAGTTCCACGAACGAACACCGGGGAGCTGTTTTTT
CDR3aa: CASSLVPRTNTGELFF

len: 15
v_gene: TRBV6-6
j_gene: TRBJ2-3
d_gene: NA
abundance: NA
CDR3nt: TGTGCCAGCAGTTCGCGGGACAGAGGCACAGATACGCAGTATTTT
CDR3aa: CASSSRDRGTDTQYF

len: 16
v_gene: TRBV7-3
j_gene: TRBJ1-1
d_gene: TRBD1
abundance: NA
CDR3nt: TGTGCCAGCAGCCCGACCGGGACAGCAATGAACACTGAAGCTTTCTTT
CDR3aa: CASSPTGTAMNTEAFF